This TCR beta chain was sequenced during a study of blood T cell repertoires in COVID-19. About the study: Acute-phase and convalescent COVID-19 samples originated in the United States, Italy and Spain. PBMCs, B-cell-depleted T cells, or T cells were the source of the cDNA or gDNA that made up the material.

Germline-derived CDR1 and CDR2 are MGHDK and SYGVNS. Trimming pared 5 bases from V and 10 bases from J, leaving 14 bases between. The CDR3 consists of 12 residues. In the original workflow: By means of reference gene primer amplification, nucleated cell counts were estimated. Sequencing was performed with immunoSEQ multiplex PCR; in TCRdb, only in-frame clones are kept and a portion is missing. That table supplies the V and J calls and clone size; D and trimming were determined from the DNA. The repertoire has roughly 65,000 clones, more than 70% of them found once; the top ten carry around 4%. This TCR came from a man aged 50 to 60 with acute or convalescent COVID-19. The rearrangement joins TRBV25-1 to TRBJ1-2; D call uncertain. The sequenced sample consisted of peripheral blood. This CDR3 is CASSFGELDYTF. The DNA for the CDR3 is TGTGCCAGCAGTTTTGGGGAGCTAGACTACACCTTC.